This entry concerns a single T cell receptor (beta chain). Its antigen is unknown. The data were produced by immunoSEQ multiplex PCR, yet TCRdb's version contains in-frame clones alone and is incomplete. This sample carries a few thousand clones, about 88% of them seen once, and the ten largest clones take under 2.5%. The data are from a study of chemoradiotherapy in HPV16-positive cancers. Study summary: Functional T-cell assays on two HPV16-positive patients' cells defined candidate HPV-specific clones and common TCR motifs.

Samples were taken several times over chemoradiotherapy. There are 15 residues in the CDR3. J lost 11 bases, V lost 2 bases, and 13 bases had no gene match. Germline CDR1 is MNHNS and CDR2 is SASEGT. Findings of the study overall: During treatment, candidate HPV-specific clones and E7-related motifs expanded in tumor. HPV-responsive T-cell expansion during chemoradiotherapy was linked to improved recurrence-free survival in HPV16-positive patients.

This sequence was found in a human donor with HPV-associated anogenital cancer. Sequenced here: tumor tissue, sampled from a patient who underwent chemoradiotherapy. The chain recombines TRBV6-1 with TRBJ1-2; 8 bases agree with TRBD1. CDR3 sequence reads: CASSEQGGQGIGYTF. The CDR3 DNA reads TGTGCCAGCAGTGAACAAGGAGGACAGGGTATTGGGTACACCTTC.